The 24 T cell receptor beta chains below come from one sample, sequenced in a study of regulatory T cells in long-lasting Graves disease. iRepertoire HTBI primers and Arm-PCR of CDR3 regions built TCR beta libraries. MiXCR, applied by TCRdb to the multiplex PCR reads, yields one record per CDR3 protein. The sample has approximately 400,000 distinct CDR3 sequences, 15% seen once; the top ten hold around 17%. The time point denotes: newly diagnosed GD, antithyroid drugs for less than 3 months. The TCR library used RNA extracted from PBMCs. Separately, the same data were catalogued under a study of T cells in Graves' hyperthyroidism and ophthalmopathy.

Sample: peripheral blood mononuclear cells (PBMCs), taken at new diagnosis, from a patient treated with antithyroid drugs. The receptor set was obtained from a woman aged 25 to 39 with Graves disease.

This clonotype was detected many times. The J gene is TRBJ2-1, the V gene TRBV24-1, with D possibly called TRBD1 or TRBD2 (5 bases each). The CDR3 contains 12 residues. With 9 bases removed from V and 7 bases from J, the gap between germline ends came to 12 bases. Germline values: CDR1 KGHDR, CDR2 SFDVKD. The CDR3 coding sequence is TGTGCCACCGTGGGATGGGGGAATGAGCAGTTCTTC. Residues: CATVGWGNEQFF.

This clonotype was found a few times. The chain couples TRBV19 to TRBJ2-2; no clear D gene. The CDR3 is made up of 13 amino acids. V lost 9 bases and J lost 3, with 11 bases in between. Germline values: CDR1 LNHDA, CDR2 SQIVND (reference sequence). CDR3 nucleotides: TGTGCCAGCCGACGCGGTTACACCGGGGAGCTGTTTTTT. This sequence encodes CASRRGYTGELFF.

As regards this clonotype: A much larger clone sits a single nucleotide away, making a read error possible. V is TRBV13 and J is TRBJ2-5, with TRBD1 as a possible D gene (6 bases). Germline-derived CDR1 and CDR2 are PRHDT and FYEKMQ (reference sequence). This CDR3 is 13 amino acids long. CDR3 nucleotide sequence: TGTGTCAGCACCAGGGCAGGGGTGGCAGAGCAGTACTTC. Its translation: CVSTRAGVAEQYF.

Note on this clonotype: A read error is likely here: a far larger clone is one base away. The CDR3 here is CASSYNVQGLYEQYF. Written as DNA, the CDR3 is TGTGCCAGCAGTTACAACGTACAGGGTCTCTACGAGCAGTACTTC. This chain connects TRBV6-2 or TRBV6-3 to TRBJ2-7, with D maybe TRBD1 (6 bases). The CDR3 is 15 residues long. From germline, CDR1 is MNHEY and CDR2 SVGEGT. V gave up 2 bases and J gave up 3 bases, with 14 bases separating them.

Details on this clonotype: This may come from a read error, since a much larger clone is one base off. The V gene is TRBV30, the J gene TRBJ2-5, with D tentatively TRBD2 (7 bases). The CDR3 is 14 residues long. Trimming took off 2 bases at V and 7 bases at J, with 17 bases between the two ends. Germline loops: CDR1 GTSNPN, CDR2 SVGIG (reference sequence). Here the CDR3 reads CAWSLSGGGGTQYF. DNA for the CDR3: TGTGCCTGGAGTCTATCTGGGGGAGGGGGGACCCAGTACTTC.

This clonotype was observed many times. V and J are TRBV5-1 and TRBJ2-3; maybe TRBD2 (5 bases). From germline, CDR1 is SGHRS and CDR2 YFSETQ. This CDR3 has 17 residues. Trimming removed 1 base at V and 0 bases at J, with 15 bases between. This chain's CDR3 is CASSLRGPDSSTDTQYF. The CDR3 bases are TGCGCCAGCAGCTTGAGAGGGCCCGACTCTAGCACAGATACGCAGTATTTT.

This clonotype was detected ten times or more. This chain uses TRBV11-2 with TRBJ2-1; tentatively, D is TRBD1 (6 bases). The length of the CDR3 is 13 residues. V shed 1 base and J shed 5 bases, with 6 bases lying between them. In germline, CDR1 is SGHAT, CDR2 FQNNGV. The CDR3 DNA sequence: TGTGCCAGCAGCTTAGCAGGGGACAATGAGCAGTTCTTC. Translation gives CASSLAGDNEQFF.

This clonotype was recorded many times. The chain combines TRBV20-1 with TRBJ1-4; D uncertain. The germline V and J ends were trimmed by 0 bases and 3 bases, with 8 bases remaining between them. The CDR3 consists of 14 residues. Germline-derived CDR1 and CDR2 are DFQATT and SNEGSKA (reference sequence). The chain's CDR3 is CSAREGGPNEKLFF. The DNA of the CDR3 is TGCAGTGCTAGAGAGGGAGGGCCTAATGAAAAACTGTTTTTT.

This clonotype was counted only a few times. The chain is built from TRBV27 and TRBJ1-1; 7 nucleotides line up with TRBD1. Looked up from germline, CDR1 is MNHEY and CDR2 is SMNVEV (reference sequence). This CDR3 has 15 amino acids. V was clipped by 9 bases and J by 1 base; unmatched bases: 11. CDR3 in DNA: TGTGCCAGGGCACTCCCAGGGGGGAAGAACACTGAAGCTTTCTTT. Its protein product is CARALPGGKNTEAFF.

This clonotype appeared a few times. The V call is TRBV29-1, the J call TRBJ2-7; D is possibly TRBD1 (5 bases). The CDR3 runs 16 residues. Between the trimmed V and J ends, which lost 0 bases and 0 bases, there was a span of 15 bases. CDR1 and CDR2 from the germline V gene are SQVTM and ANQGSEA. This CDR3 is CSVEEYQGSGSYEQYF. In DNA, the CDR3 is TGCAGCGTTGAAGAATATCAGGGTTCGGGCTCCTACGAGCAGTACTTC.

The gene calls are TRBV5-4 and TRBJ2-5, with D possibly matching TRBD1 (6 bases). Judging by the DNA end, TRBJ2-1 fits better; the J call may be wrong. The CDR3 spans 12 residues. Germline V gene data show CDR1 as SGHNT and CDR2 as YYREEE (reference sequence). The CDR3 spells CASSTTGREQFF. In nucleotides, the CDR3 is TGTGCCAGCAGCACTACAGGGCGTGAGCAGTTCTTC.

In its sample, this clonotype was seen many times. The V and J genes are TRBV27 and TRBJ1-5; 10 bases fit TRBD1. The CDR3 is made up of 14 amino acids. The junction had 4 bases not matched to a gene; V was cut back by 6 bases and J by 5 bases. Germline V gene sequence: CDR1 MNHEY, CDR2 SMNVEV (reference sequence). The DNA of the CDR3 is TGTGCCAGCAGCTTTGGACAGGGGGATCAGCCCCAGCATTTT. It specifies CASSFGQGDQPQHF.

This clonotype appeared a few times. The chain combines TRBV20-1 with TRBJ2-2; 9 bases map to TRBD2. Looked up from germline, CDR1 is DFQATT and CDR2 is SNEGSKA (reference sequence). The CDR3 spans 13 residues. J lost 5 bases, V lost 2 bases, and 0 bases had no gene match. The chain's CDR3 is CSARLAGTGELFF. CDR3 DNA: TGCAGTGCTAGACTAGCGGGGACCGGGGAGCTGTTTTTT.

This clonotype was seen repeatedly, ten times or more. The J gene is TRBJ2-1, the V gene TRBV7-2; D may be TRBD2 (6 bases). CDR3 size: 16 residues. The V gene's germline CDR1 is SGHTA and CDR2 FQGNSA. Trimming took off 1 base at V and 0 bases at J, with 10 bases between the two ends. The CDR3 DNA reads TGTGCCAGCAGCTTAGACTCGGGAGTCTCCTACAATGAGCAGTTCTTC. This codes for CASSLDSGVSYNEQFF.

This clonotype was picked up one time. A read error may explain this, as a much larger clone is one base away. The rearrangement uses TRBV2 and TRBJ1-4; D possibly corresponds to TRBD1 (5 bases). V shed 8 bases and J shed 5 bases, with 21 bases lying between them. CDR1 is SNHLY and CDR2 is FYNNEI in the germline V gene. CDR3 length: 16 residues. The CDR3 here is CASAASRGGGNEKLFF. The CDR3 DNA follows: TGTGCCAGCGCCGCTTCACGCGGGGGAGGCAATGAAAAACTGTTTTTT.

This clonotype was observed many times. The chain recombines TRBV12-3 or TRBV12-4 with TRBJ1-5; D uncertain. V dropped 5 bases and J dropped 5 bases, with 7 bases sitting between them. CDR3 length: 12 residues. The CDR3 DNA reads TGTGCCAGCAGTCTGGTGTATCAGCCCCAGCATTTT. Its protein product is CASSLVYQPQHF.

The chain uses TRBV27 and TRBJ2-2; TRBD1 aligns across 10 bases. Germline values: CDR1 MNHEY, CDR2 SMNVEV (reference sequence). Germline trimming cut 4 bases from V and 6 bases from J; bases unmatched to any gene: 2. The length of the CDR3 is 14 residues. The DNA of the CDR3 is TGTGCCAGCAGTTACGGACAGGGGGCCGGGGAGCTGTTTTTT. As protein: CASSYGQGAGELFF.

This clonotype was found many times. V usage is TRBV12-3 or TRBV12-4 and J usage is TRBJ1-2, with D perhaps TRBD1 (5 bases). The V gene lost 11 bases and the J gene lost 3 bases, with 16 bases spanning the gap. There are 13 residues in the CDR3. The chain's CDR3 is CALSGTGDYGYTF. The CDR3 DNA reads as TGTGCCCTCTCCGGCACAGGCGACTATGGCTACACCTTC.

The CDR3 DNA follows: TGTGCCAGTAGTATAGCAAACCTTAACACTGAAGCTTTCTTT. It is translated as CASSIANLNTEAFF. The genes are TRBV19 and TRBJ1-1; D gene uncertain. This CDR3 comprises 14 residues. V gave up 1 base and J gave up 2 bases, with 8 bases separating them. Germline assignment: CDR1 LNHDA and CDR2 SQIVND (reference sequence). Based on the CDR3 plus reference TRBV19 and TRBJ1-1, the full variable domain is DGGITQSPKYLFRKEGQNVTLSCEQNLNHDAMYWYRQDPGQGLRLIYYSQIVNDFQKGDIAEGYSVSREKKESFPLTVTSAQKNPTAFYLCASSIANLNTEAFFGQGTRLTVV.

This clonotype came up many times. The chain combines TRBV3-1 with TRBJ1-2, with a weak D call TRBD1 (5 bases). The V end was cut by 1 base, the J end by 2 bases, with 17 bases between. Germline loops: CDR1 LGHDT, CDR2 YNNKEL (reference sequence). The CDR3 is 17 residues long. The CDR3 protein is CASSQGGSSKRNYGYTF. The CDR3 nucleotides are TGTGCCAGCAGCCAAGGGGGCTCGAGTAAAAGAAACTATGGCTACACCTTC. The variable domain in full, completed from reference TRBV3-1 and TRBJ1-2, reads DTAVSQTPKYLVTQMGNDKSIKCEQNLGHDTMYWYKQDSKKFLKIMFSYNNKELIINETVPNRFSPKSPDKAHLNLHINSLELGDSAVYFCASSQGGSSKRNYGYTFGSGTRLTVV.

This clonotype was picked up many times. V and J are TRBV12-3 or TRBV12-4 and TRBJ1-4; D perhaps matches TRBD1 (6 bases). The CDR3 consists of 15 residues. V was clipped by 3 bases and J by 8 bases, with 16 bases between them. Written as DNA, the CDR3 is TGTGCCAGCAGTTTTGTGTCCAGGGGAAAAGAAAAACTGTTTTTT. The encoded protein is CASSFVSRGKEKLFF.

This clonotype was found many times. The V and J genes are TRBV5-1 and TRBJ2-1, with D uncertain. The CDR3 extends over 15 amino acids. The V and J ends lost 0 bases and 3 bases respectively, with 10 bases between them. Per the germline V gene, CDR1 is SGHRS and CDR2 is YFSETQ. CDR3 in DNA: TGCGCCAGCAGCTTGGCCGCGCCCAGCTACAATGAGCAGTTCTTC. Translation gives CASSLAAPSYNEQFF. Full variable domain (outside the CDR3, taken from reference TRBV5-1 and TRBJ2-1): KAGVTQTPRYLIKTRGQQVTLSCSPISGHRSVSWYQQTPGQGLQFLFEYFSETQRNKGNFPGRFSGRQFSNSRSEMNVSTLELGDSALYLCASSLAAPSYNEQFFGPGTRLTVL.

The chain recombines TRBV7-9 with TRBJ2-5; 8 bases are a match to TRBD2. The CDR3 runs to 16 residues. V dropped 5 bases and J dropped 0; count of bases not matched to a gene: 8. The germline V gene encodes CDR1 SEHNR and CDR2 FQNEAQ (reference sequence). CDR3 bases: TGTGCCAGCAGCAAAACCCAGCGGGGGTACCAAGAGACCCAGTACTTC. Translated: CASSKTQRGYQETQYF.

To note about this clonotype: Relative to the germline gene, one junction end is altered; a read error may explain this. The chain couples TRBV20-1 to TRBJ1-4; D is possibly TRBD1 (5 bases). CDR1 DFQATT and CDR2 SNEGSKA come from the germline V gene (reference sequence). The CDR3 has 12 amino acids. This CDR3 is CSARDRDEKLFF. CDR3 bases: TGCAGTGCTAGAGACAGGGATGAGAAACTGTTTTTT.